The 18 T cell receptor beta chains given below trace back to one sample, sequenced in a study of a mutant IDH1 vaccine in newly diagnosed glioma. Their recognized antigens are unknown. Assay: immunoSEQ multiplex PCR; the TCRdb copy retains only in-frame clones and omits some. Of 40,000 to 45,000 clones listed, under 90% are singletons. Time point: week 35, safety follow-up. Vaccination used 300 ug of mutant IDH1 20-mer peptide per dose, with topical imiquimod. Material: PBMCs, obtained from a glioma patient whose treatment included an IDH1 peptide vaccine. The receptors were sampled from a woman aged 35 to 49 with glioma. Some clones in this sample may be carry-over from other donors' samples.

This chain joins TRBV5-4 and TRBJ2-7, with 11 nucleotides matching TRBD1. Trimming cost V 4 bases and J 5 bases; bases outside gene matches: 2. Germline assignment: CDR1 SGHNT and CDR2 YYREEE (reference sequence). This CDR3 has 13 amino acids. CDR3 sequence: CASSRTGGHEQYF. CDR3 nucleotide sequence: TGTGCCAGCAGCCGGACAGGGGGCCACGAGCAGTACTTC.

The genes are TRBV5-5 and TRBJ1-2; maybe TRBD1 (5 bases). V lost 3 bases and J lost 8, with 17 bases in between. This CDR3 has 14 residues. From germline, CDR1 is SGHKS and CDR2 YYEKEE (reference sequence). CDR3 region: CASSSQTGLLGYTF. DNA of the CDR3: TGTGCCAGCAGCTCGCAAACAGGCCTGCTGGGCTACACCTTC.

V gene TRBV6-8 combines with J gene TRBJ1-5; D is ambiguous. CDR1 and CDR2 (germline): MNHGY, SAAAGT. Trimming pared 5 bases from V and 4 bases from J, leaving 21 bases between. This CDR3 region has 17 residues. In nucleotides, the CDR3 is TGTGCCAGCAGTCCCGTCATCGAGAAAATTAGGAATCAGCCCCAGCATTTT. Protein sequence: CASSPVIEKIRNQPQHF.

This clone was observed once. The J gene is TRBJ2-3, the V gene TRBV19; a weak D match, TRBD1 (6 bases). In germline, CDR1 is LNHDA, CDR2 SQIVND (reference sequence). V was trimmed by 1 base and J by 6 bases, leaving 14 bases between them. The CDR3 totals 15 residues. The CDR3 sequence is CASSIGSRGTDTQYF. The CDR3 DNA reads TGTGCCAGTAGTATAGGGTCCAGGGGAACTGATACGCAGTATTTT.

This sequence joins TRBV7-9 and TRBJ1-2; possibly TRBD1 for D (6 bases). The V and J ends lost 8 bases and 8 bases respectively, with 12 bases between them. The germline gives CDR1 SEHNR, CDR2 FQNEAQ (reference sequence). This CDR3 spans 11 amino acids. The CDR3, as DNA: TGTGCCAGCGGGGGGGCTTGGGGCTACACCTTC. Protein: CASGGAWGYTF. The full variable domain, completed using reference TRBV7-9 and TRBJ1-2, is DTGVSQNPRHKITKRGQNVTFRCDPISEHNRLYWYRQTLGQGPEFLTYFQNEAQLEKSRLLSDRFSAERPKGSFSTLEIQRTEQGDSAMYLCASGGAWGYTFGSGTRLTVV.

The genes are TRBV15 and TRBJ1-3, with D hard to call. This CDR3 is built from 13 residues. From germline, CDR1 is LNHNV and CDR2 YYDKDF (reference sequence). The V gene lost 5 bases and the J gene lost 7 bases, with 12 bases spanning the gap. CDR3 sequence (DNA): TGTGCCACCAGCCTTCGAACGGGGAACACCATATATTTT. This translates into CATSLRTGNTIYF.

This sequence joins TRBV7-2 and TRBJ2-1, with 13 bases that match TRBD2. Germline trimming cut 0 bases from V and 14 bases from J; bases unmatched to any gene: 4. The CDR3 is 14 amino acids. The germline V gene encodes CDR1 SGHTA and CDR2 FQGNSA. In DNA, the CDR3 is TGTGCCAGCAGCTTAGCACTAGCGGGGGGGCGGGAGTTCTTC. Translated, it gives CASSLALAGGREFF.

This clone occurred a few times. V usage is TRBV5-1 and J usage is TRBJ2-3; D gene unclear. The V and J ends lost 1 base and 2 bases respectively, with 14 bases between them. Germline CDR1 reads SGHRS; CDR2 reads YFSETQ. The length of the CDR3 is 16 residues. The CDR3: CASSLRYGQITDTQYF. The CDR3 DNA reads as TGCGCCAGCAGCTTGCGATATGGGCAGATCACAGATACGCAGTATTTT.

The V call is TRBV18, the J call TRBJ1-1, with 8 bases fitting TRBD1. Germline V gene sequence: CDR1 KGHSH, CDR2 LQKENI. The CDR3 is made up of 16 amino acids. J gave up 4 bases and V 0 bases, and 7 bases lay outside the gene matches. The chain's CDR3 is CASSPPIRGLGTEAFF. In DNA, the CDR3 is TGTGCCAGCTCACCACCGATCAGGGGGCTGGGCACTGAAGCTTTCTTT.

V and J are TRBV5-1 and TRBJ1-5; the D is unclear. CDR1 SGHRS and CDR2 YFSETQ come from the germline V gene. The V and J ends lost 4 bases and 0 bases respectively, with 11 bases between them. The CDR3 extends over 15 amino acids. The chain's CDR3 is CASSVDTNSNQPQHF. Written as DNA, the CDR3 is TGCGCCAGCAGCGTTGACACCAATAGCAATCAGCCCCAGCATTTT. The full variable domain, rest sourced from reference TRBV5-1 and TRBJ1-5, is KAGVTQTPRYLIKTRGQQVTLSCSPISGHRSVSWYQQTPGQGLQFLFEYFSETQRNKGNFPGRFSGRQFSNSRSEMNVSTLELGDSALYLCASSVDTNSNQPQHFGDGTRLSIL.

The chain couples TRBV19 to TRBJ1-1; no clear D. This CDR3 is built from 13 residues. Germline CDR1 is LNHDA and CDR2 is SQIVND (reference sequence). The V end was cut by 7 bases, the J end by 1 base, with 10 bases between. CDR3 amino acids: CASTTGGNTEAFF. The CDR3, as DNA: TGTGCCAGTACCACCGGAGGGAACACTGAAGCTTTCTTT.

J is TRBJ2-1 and V is TRBV10-3, with 14 nucleotides matching TRBD2. The J segment lost 7 bases and the V segment lost 9 bases, leaving 5 bases of the junction unmatched. This CDR3 has 14 residues. Germline values: CDR1 ENHRY, CDR2 SYGVKD. CDR3 nucleotide sequence: TGTGCCATGGGACTAGCGGGAGTAGGGAATGAGCAGTTCTTC. This sequence encodes CAMGLAGVGNEQFF.

The rearrangement joins TRBV5-4 to TRBJ2-5; D might be TRBD1 (5 bases). Deletions cut 4 bases from V and 3 bases from J, with 10 bases between. CDR3 length equals 13 residues. Per germline, CDR1 SGHNT and CDR2 YYREEE (reference sequence). The CDR3 coding sequence is TGTGCCAGCAGCACCCGGACAAAAGAGACCCAGTACTTC. It translates to CASSTRTKETQYF.

The rearrangement joins TRBV19 to TRBJ1-2, with TRBD1 matching over 10 bases. Germline loops: CDR1 LNHDA, CDR2 SQIVND (reference sequence). The CDR3 length is 17 residues. The V segment lost 3 bases and the J segment 4 bases; nucleotides outside the gene matches: 11. This CDR3 reads CASSIPLSTGGGYGYTF. The DNA of the CDR3 is TGTGCCAGTAGTATTCCCCTTTCGACAGGGGGCGGCTATGGCTACACCTTC.

The rearrangement joins TRBV19 to TRBJ2-6, with D unresolved. CDR1 and CDR2 (germline): LNHDA, SQIVND (reference sequence). There are 15 residues in the CDR3. With 4 bases removed from V and 6 bases from J, the gap between germline ends came to 13 bases. CDR3 coding DNA: TGTGCCAGTAGTAAGGGTGGTCCTTCGGCCAACGTCCTGACTTTC. Its translation: CASSKGGPSANVLTF.

This chain uses TRBV7-2 with TRBJ2-1, with 11 bases that match TRBD2. CDR1 SGHTA and CDR2 FQGNSA come from the germline V gene. There are 16 residues in the CDR3. After removal of 5 bases from V and 6 bases from J, the junction contained 9 bases not matched to a gene. This chain's CDR3 is CASSPNSGLAGNEQFF. The DNA of the CDR3 is TGTGCCAGCAGCCCCAACTCCGGACTAGCGGGCAATGAGCAGTTCTTC.

The chain is built from TRBV27 and TRBJ2-3; D unclear. The CDR3 runs 13 residues. CDR1 and CDR2 (germline): MNHEY, SMNVEV (reference sequence). Trimming pared 3 bases from V and 8 bases from J, leaving 12 bases between. The CDR3 loop is CASSFWGSGTQYF. CDR3 DNA sequence: TGTGCCAGCAGTTTTTGGGGATCGGGTACGCAGTATTTT.

V is TRBV4-2 and J is TRBJ2-2; D is uncertain. Between the trimmed V and J ends, which lost 0 bases and 3 bases, there was a span of 8 bases. CDR1 is LGHNA and CDR2 is YNFKEQ in the germline V gene. This CDR3 contains 15 residues. The CDR3, as DNA: TGTGCCAGCAGCCAAGACAGCGCACACACCGGGGAGCTGTTTTTT. It specifies CASSQDSAHTGELFF.